The rows below give T cell receptor beta chains drawn from one sample of a study of regulatory T cells in long-lasting Graves disease. Via MiXCR, TCRdb re-called the multiplex PCR reads, giving one row per CDR3 protein. The table has roughly 400,000 distinct CDR3 sequences, less than 25% seen once. The sequencing here drew on peripheral blood mononuclear cells (PBMCs), taken when the disease was refractory, from a patient treated with antithyroid drugs. The receptors here all came from a female donor with Graves disease. Both conserved end residues are part of each CDR3. A D gene is named only where the DNA matches it firmly. A clone size is listed for some rows: how often the clone was seen (once, few, many), or a class if it is expanded.

>TRBV30|few|TRBJ1-2|TRBD1
CAWSRDRGPGGYTF
TGTGCCTGGAGTCGAGACAGGGGGCCGGGCGGCTACACCTTC
>TRBV5-4|.|TRBJ2-2|.
CASSLMSGELFF
TGTGCCAGCAGCTTGATGAGCGGGGAGCTGTTTTTT
>TRBV2|many|TRBJ2-5|.
CASSQHRGETQYF
TGTGCCAGCAGTCAACACCGAGGGGAGACCCAGTACTTC
>TRBV20-1|.|TRBJ2-2|TRBD1
CSASTGTGVGAGELFF
TGCAGTGCTAGTACCGGGACAGGGGTTGGGGCCGGGGAGCTGTTTTTT
>TRBV7-6|.|TRBJ2-2|TRBD2
CASSSSGLATGELFF
TGTGCCAGCAGCTCGAGTGGACTAGCTACCGGGGAGCTGTTTTTT
>TRBV12-3/TRBV12-4|many|TRBJ2-7|.
CASSSSNYEQYF
TGTGCCAGCAGTTCCAGTAACTACGAGCAGTACTTC
>TRBV12-3/TRBV12-4|many|TRBJ1-6|.
CASSRQSYNSPLHF
TGTGCCAGCAGTCGTCAGTCCTATAATTCACCCCTCCACTTT
>TRBV7-3|.|TRBJ2-3|TRBD2
CASSTPTSGSTDTQYF
TGTGCCAGCAGCACCCCGACTAGCGGTAGCACAGATACGCAGTATTTT
>TRBV7-6|.|TRBJ2-7|TRBD1
CACSLGTDISYEQYF
TGTGCCTGCAGCCTTGGGACAGATATCTCCTACGAGCAGTACTTC
>TRBV15|many|TRBJ2-5|.
CATSRAGYQETQYF
TGTGCCACCAGCAGAGCAGGGTACCAAGAGACCCAGTACTTC
>TRBV28|.|TRBJ2-7|.
CASTKSTGHEQYF
TGTGCCAGCACCAAGTCCACAGGGCACGAGCAGTACTTC
>TRBV24-1|many|TRBJ2-5|.
CATSDWGEETQYF
TGTGCCACCAGTGATTGGGGGGAAGAGACCCAGTACTTC
>TRBV12-3/TRBV12-4|many|TRBJ2-7|.
CASSFDTSRVYEQYF
TGTGCCAGCAGTTTCGACACCTCAAGGGTCTACGAGCAGTACTTC
>TRBV6-5|.|TRBJ2-1|TRBD2
CASSYSWLAGVPNEQFF
TGTGCCAGCAGTTACTCTTGGCTAGCGGGAGTCCCCAATGAGCAGTTCTTC
>TRBV7-9|many|TRBJ2-7|TRBD2
CASSFGLAGGAYEQYF
TGTGCCAGCAGCTTCGGACTAGCGGGGGGGGCCTACGAGCAGTACTTC
>TRBV2|many|TRBJ2-7|.
CASSEFADSYEQYF
TGTGCCAGCAGTGAATTCGCGGATTCCTACGAGCAGTACTTC
>TRBV13|.|TRBJ2-7|.
CASSRVWAGSRYEQYF
TGTGCCAGCAGCCGAGTTTGGGCAGGGAGCCGCTACGAGCAGTACTTC
>TRBV30|many|TRBJ1-4|.
CAWREPNEKLFF
TGTGCCTGGAGGGAGCCCAATGAAAAACTGTTTTTT
>TRBV7-9|.|TRBJ2-2|.
CASSLRDTATGELFF
TGTGCCAGCAGCTTACGGGACACGGCCACCGGGGAGCTGTTTTTT
>TRBV2|many|TRBJ2-1|TRBD2
CASLSGRAVNEQFF
TGTGCCAGCCTTAGCGGGAGGGCCGTTAATGAGCAGTTCTTC
>TRBV19|few|TRBJ1-2|.
CASRLLRGFYGYTF
TGTGCCAGTAGGCTCCTCAGAGGGTTCTATGGCTACACCTTC
>TRBV6-1|many|TRBJ2-7|.
CASSMSNSYEQYF
TGTGCCAGCAGTATGAGTAACTCCTACGAGCAGTACTTC